A selection of T cell receptor beta chains follows, all from one sample in a study of identical twins. TCRdb analysed the 5' RACE reads with MiXCR anew, one entry per CDR3 protein. The sample has around 490,000 distinct CDR3 sequences, approximately 16% seen once. The sample was also reused in another study, on yellow fever vaccine responses in identical twins.

Material: CD4+ T cells sorted from blood. The receptors originated from a woman younger than 35 in good health. CDR3s include the opening cysteine and the closing phenylalanine or tryptophan. A D gene is named only where the DNA matches it firmly. Size is omitted from some rows. Given values are once, few, many or a class for expanded clones.

cdr3_nt,cdr3_aa,v_call,d_call,clone_size,cdr3_length,j_call
TGTGCCAGCAGTTCCGTGTTTGACACTGAAGCTTTCTTT,CASSSVFDTEAFF,TRBV12-3/TRBV12-4,.,many,13,TRBJ1-1
TGCGCCAGCAGCCAAGACGGGACAGGCGGCTACGAGCAGTACTTC,CASSQDGTGGYEQYF,TRBV4-1,TRBD1,many,15,TRBJ2-7
TGTGCCACTTCAGGCCGGTACAATTCACCCCTCCACTTT,CATSGRYNSPLHF,TRBV12-3/TRBV12-4,.,many,13,TRBJ1-6
TGCGCCAGCAGCCCCCTTACTAGCGGGGGGATCTACGAGCAGTACTTC,CASSPLTSGGIYEQYF,TRBV5-1,TRBD2,few,16,TRBJ2-7
TGTGCCAGCATCGCTCACTTTTCGAACACCGGGGAGCTGTTTTTT,CASIAHFSNTGELFF,TRBV7-9,.,few,15,TRBJ2-2
TGCAGTGCTAGAGAGAAAGGACTAGCGGGGGATGAGCAGTTCTTC,CSAREKGLAGDEQFF,TRBV20-1,TRBD2,.,15,TRBJ2-1
TGTGCCAGCAGTTCCTACGGGGGCCCCCTCTATGGCTACACCTTC,CASSSYGGPLYGYTF,TRBV28,.,.,15,TRBJ1-2
TGTGCCAGCAGCCAAGGGACAGGGGATTTCGGGGAGCTGTTTTTT,CASSQGTGDFGELFF,TRBV3-1,TRBD1,.,15,TRBJ2-2
TGTGCCAGCAGTGTGTGGAATGAGCAGTTCTTC,CASSVWNEQFF,TRBV25-1,.,many,11,TRBJ2-1
TGTGCCAGCAGTTTAGGGTTTTGGGGGAATGAAAAACTGTTTTTT,CASSLGFWGNEKLFF,TRBV11-3,.,few,15,TRBJ1-4
TGCAGCGGACTGAAACAAGAGACCCAGTACTTC,CSGLKQETQYF,TRBV20-1,.,few,11,TRBJ2-5
TGTGCCAGCAGCTTAATTGTAGCGGGTTCTAGCACAGATACGCAGTATTTT,CASSLIVAGSSTDTQYF,TRBV11-2,TRBD2,.,17,TRBJ2-3
TGTGCCAGTTCACAGGTGATTAATGAGCAGTTCTTC,CASSQVINEQFF,TRBV19,.,.,12,TRBJ2-1
TGTGCCCGCAGTCCTATGAAAGGACTAGCGGGGGGCACAGATACGCAGTATTTT,CARSPMKGLAGGTDTQYF,TRBV2,TRBD2,few,18,TRBJ2-3
TGTGCCAGCAGCCCCGGGACGGAGAGTTACAATGAGCAGTTCTTC,CASSPGTESYNEQFF,TRBV6-1,.,many,15,TRBJ2-1
TGCGCCAGCAGCCAGGGGGACCTAAACACTGAAGCTTTCTTT,CASSQGDLNTEAFF,TRBV4-1,.,few,14,TRBJ1-1
TGTGCCAGCAGCCCGATGGGCGGCTCGAATTCACCCCTCCACTTT,CASSPMGGSNSPLHF,TRBV7-6,.,.,15,TRBJ1-6
TGCAGTGCTAGAGCACTCACAGATACGCAGTATTTT,CSARALTDTQYF,TRBV20-1,.,.,12,TRBJ2-3
TGTGCCATCAGCGAGGGGGCATCTAATGAAAAACTGTTTTTT,CAISEGASNEKLFF,TRBV10-3,TRBD1,few,14,TRBJ1-4
TGTGCCAGCAGTTTAGGGGGCAGGGGGAACACAGATACGCAGTATTTT,CASSLGGRGNTDTQYF,TRBV12-3/TRBV12-4,TRBD1,many,16,TRBJ2-3
TGCAGCGTTGAAGGTGGATTTAGCGGGGGTTTAGGTGAGCAGTTCTTC,CSVEGGFSGGLGEQFF,TRBV29-1,TRBD2,.,16,TRBJ2-1
TGTGCCAGCAGTTTCCGGGACAGGGGAGTGAGGGAGCAGTACTTC,CASSFRDRGVREQYF,TRBV12-3/TRBV12-4,TRBD1,many,15,TRBJ2-7
TGTGCCAGCAGGGGTGAGGGGGCCGCGCGGGGCACTGAAGCTTTCTTT,CASRGEGAARGTEAFF,TRBV2,TRBD1,.,16,TRBJ1-1
TGTGCCAGCAGTCAGACAGGGGTCAGTGAAAAACTGTTTTTT,CASSQTGVSEKLFF,TRBV27,TRBD1,.,14,TRBJ1-4
TGTGCCAGCAGCTCACCAAGTGAAGGACGGTCGAACACTGAAGCTTTCTTT,CASSSPSEGRSNTEAFF,TRBV3-1,.,.,17,TRBJ1-1
TGTGCCATCAGTGAGCCGGGACAGGGGAGGGATGAGCAGTTCTTC,CAISEPGQGRDEQFF,TRBV10-3,TRBD1,few,15,TRBJ2-1
TGTGCCAGCAGAGGACCCGGGACAGGGAACTCTGGGGCCAACGTCCTGACTTTC,CASRGPGTGNSGANVLTF,TRBV6-1,TRBD1,.,18,TRBJ2-6
TGTGCCACCAGCAGAAAGGCTTCATCCTACGAGCAGTACTTC,CATSRKASSYEQYF,TRBV15,.,.,14,TRBJ2-7
TGTGCCACCAGTGAGGCGGGAGTCACAGATACGCAGTATTTT,CATSEAGVTDTQYF,TRBV24-1,TRBD2,.,14,TRBJ2-3
TGTGCCACCAGCGGAGAGGTCTGGGAGACCCAGTACTTC,CATSGEVWETQYF,TRBV15,.,.,13,TRBJ2-5
TGTGCCAGCAGCCTTCTGGGGGGGCTCGCCGACAATGAGCAGTTCTTC,CASSLLGGLADNEQFF,TRBV11-2,.,few,16,TRBJ2-1
TGTGCCAGCAGTTTATTGGGGTATACGAGCTCCTACGAGCAGTACTTC,CASSLLGYTSSYEQYF,TRBV27,.,.,16,TRBJ2-7
TGTGCCAGCAGTGAATACGGGGGGATTCAGTACTTC,CASSEYGGIQYF,TRBV25-1,TRBD2,few,12,TRBJ2-4
TGTGCCACCAGTGAGTCTAGCAGCACAGATACGCAGTATTTT,CATSESSSTDTQYF,TRBV24-1,.,few,14,TRBJ2-3
TGCAGTGCTAGCCAACCGGGACAGGGGGGGTACATTCAGTACTTC,CSASQPGQGGYIQYF,TRBV20-1,TRBD1,few,15,TRBJ2-4
TGTGCCAGCAGCTTAAAGGCGGGAGCGGGGGTAGATACGCAGTATTTT,CASSLKAGAGVDTQYF,TRBV7-3,TRBD2,.,16,TRBJ2-3
TGTGCCAGCAGCAAGCGGGGGGCGAGGGAGCAGTACTTC,CASSKRGAREQYF,TRBV21-1,.,.,13,TRBJ2-7
TGTGCCAGCAGCTTACTGGTACAGAACACTGAAGCTTTCTTT,CASSLLVQNTEAFF,TRBV11-2,.,.,14,TRBJ1-1
TGTGCCAGCAGTGATTTTAGCGCGGCGAACTATGGCTACACCTTC,CASSDFSAANYGYTF,TRBV2,.,.,15,TRBJ1-2
TGTGCCACGAAGCGGGGGGCCACCTACAATGAGCAGTTCTTC,CATKRGATYNEQFF,TRBV6-1,TRBD2,.,14,TRBJ2-1
TGTGCCAGCAGTACCGACAGGGTTAAGACCGGGGAGCTGTTTTTT,CASSTDRVKTGELFF,TRBV12-3/TRBV12-4,TRBD1,few,15,TRBJ2-2
TGTGCCAGCAGCCAAGCTGGGGCGGGATTTAGCACAGATACGCAGTATTTT,CASSQAGAGFSTDTQYF,TRBV14,.,.,17,TRBJ2-3
TGTGCCACCAGCAGATGGGGCACAGATACGCAGTATTTT,CATSRWGTDTQYF,TRBV15,.,.,13,TRBJ2-3
TGCGCCAGCAGCATTATGACTAACCCGTCCGAGCAGTACTTC,CASSIMTNPSEQYF,TRBV5-1,.,many,14,TRBJ2-7
TGTGCCAGCAGCCAAGTCGACCGCCTGGCAGGTCGGTCGGAGACCCAGTACTTC,CASSQVDRLAGRSETQYF,TRBV3-1,.,.,18,TRBJ2-5
TGTGCCACCAGTGCCGCGACAGAGAGGGATGGCTACACCTTC,CATSAATERDGYTF,TRBV24-1,.,few,14,TRBJ1-2
TGTGCCGGCGGGGACACTGAAGCTTTCTTT,CAGGDTEAFF,TRBV7-9,.,many,10,TRBJ1-1
TGTGCCATCAGTGAGTCGAGAGGGGCGGGCCATGAGCAGTTCTTC,CAISESRGAGHEQFF,TRBV10-3,.,.,15,TRBJ2-1
TGTGCCAGCAGTTTAGCATTCCGGGACAGGGATCCCGGGGAGCTGTTTTTT,CASSLAFRDRDPGELFF,TRBV12-3/TRBV12-4,TRBD1,few,17,TRBJ2-2
TGCAGTGCTAGAGAGACCGGGACAGGTCACTTC,CSARETGTGHF,TRBV20-1,TRBD1,few,11,TRBJ1-2
TGTGCCATCAGTGACCGGGACAGAACCGGGGAGCTGTTTTTT,CAISDRDRTGELFF,TRBV10-3,TRBD1,many,14,TRBJ2-2
TGCAGTGCCCCTAGCGGGAGTCGGTACGAGCAGTACTTC,CSAPSGSRYEQYF,TRBV20-1,TRBD2,few,13,TRBJ2-7
TGTGCCAGCTCTATGGGGAACGAGCAGTACTTC,CASSMGNEQYF,TRBV18,.,.,11,TRBJ2-7
TGTGCCAGCAGGCTAGGCGGGGGATTAGATACGCAGTATTTT,CASRLGGGLDTQYF,TRBV12-3/TRBV12-4,TRBD2,few,14,TRBJ2-3
TGCAGTGCTAGGACTAGCAGATCTAGCACAGATACGCAGTATTTT,CSARTSRSSTDTQYF,TRBV20-1,TRBD2,.,15,TRBJ2-3